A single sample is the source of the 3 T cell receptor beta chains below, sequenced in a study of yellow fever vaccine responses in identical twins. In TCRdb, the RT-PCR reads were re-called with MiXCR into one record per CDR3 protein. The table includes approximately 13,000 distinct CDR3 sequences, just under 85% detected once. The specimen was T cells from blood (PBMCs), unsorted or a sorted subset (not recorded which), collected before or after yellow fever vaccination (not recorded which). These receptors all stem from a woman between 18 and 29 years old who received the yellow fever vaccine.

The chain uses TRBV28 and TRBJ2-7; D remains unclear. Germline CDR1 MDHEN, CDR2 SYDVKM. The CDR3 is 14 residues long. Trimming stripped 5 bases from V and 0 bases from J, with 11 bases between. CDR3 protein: CASSRVLSSYEQYF. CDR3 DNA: TGTGCCAGCAGTCGTGTCCTCAGCTCCTACGAGCAGTACTTC. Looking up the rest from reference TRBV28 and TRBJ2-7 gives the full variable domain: DVKVTQSSRYLVKRTGEKVFLECVQDMDHENMFWYRQDPGLGLRLIYFSYDVKMKEKGDIPEGYSVSREKKERFSLILESASTNQTSMYLCASSRVLSSYEQYFGPGTRLTVT.

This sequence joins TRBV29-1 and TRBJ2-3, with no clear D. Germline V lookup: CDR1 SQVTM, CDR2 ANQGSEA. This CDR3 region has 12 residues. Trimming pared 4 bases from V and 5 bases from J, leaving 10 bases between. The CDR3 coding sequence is TGCAGCGTTGTAATGGCAAAAGATACGCAGTATTTT. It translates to CSVVMAKDTQYF.

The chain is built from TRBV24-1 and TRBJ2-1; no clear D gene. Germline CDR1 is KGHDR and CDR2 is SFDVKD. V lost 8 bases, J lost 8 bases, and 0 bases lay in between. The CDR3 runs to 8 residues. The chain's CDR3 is CATNEQFF. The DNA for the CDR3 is TGTGCCACCAATGAGCAGTTCTTC.